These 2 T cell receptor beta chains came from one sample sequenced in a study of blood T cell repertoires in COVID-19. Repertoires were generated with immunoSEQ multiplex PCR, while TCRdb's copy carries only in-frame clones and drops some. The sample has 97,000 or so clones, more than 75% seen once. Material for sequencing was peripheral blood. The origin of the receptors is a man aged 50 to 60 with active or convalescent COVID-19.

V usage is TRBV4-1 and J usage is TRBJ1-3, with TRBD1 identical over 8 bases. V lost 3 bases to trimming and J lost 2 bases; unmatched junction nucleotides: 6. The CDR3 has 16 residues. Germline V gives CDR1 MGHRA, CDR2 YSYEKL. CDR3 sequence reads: CASSHPGDRTGNTIYF. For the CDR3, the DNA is TGCGCCAGCAGCCACCCTGGGGACAGGACTGGAAACACCATATATTTT.

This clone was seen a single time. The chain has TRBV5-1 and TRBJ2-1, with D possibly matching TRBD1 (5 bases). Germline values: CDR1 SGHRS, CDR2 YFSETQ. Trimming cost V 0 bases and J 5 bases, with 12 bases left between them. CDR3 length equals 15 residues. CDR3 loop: CASSLDRTANNEQFF. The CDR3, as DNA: TGCGCCAGCAGCTTGGACAGGACGGCGAACAATGAGCAGTTCTTC.